These 29 T cell receptor beta chains share one sample of origin, sequenced in a study of blood T cell repertoires in COVID-19. Sequencing used immunoSEQ multiplex PCR; TCRdb keeps in-frame clones, though not all of them. The sample shows 45,000 or so clones, approximately 70% of them seen only once. The sequenced material came from peripheral blood. These receptors were taken from a man at least 80 years old with acute or convalescent COVID-19.

The V gene is TRBV19, the J gene TRBJ2-5, with 8 bases fitting TRBD1. V lost 2 bases and J lost 5; bases outside the gene matches: 1. The CDR3 runs to 13 residues. The germline V gene encodes CDR1 LNHDA and CDR2 SQIVND (reference sequence). The CDR3 protein is CASSIQGAETQYF. The CDR3 region has the DNA TGTGCCAGTAGTATACAGGGGGCGGAGACCCAGTACTTC.

The chain employs TRBV9 and TRBJ2-7; 8 positions agree with TRBD2. Germline values: CDR1 SGDLS, CDR2 YYNGEE. V lost 0 bases, J lost 3 bases, and 8 bases stayed unmatched. This CDR3 is 16 amino acids long. The CDR3 DNA sequence: TGTGCCAGCAGCGTAGCCTCCGGGACTAGACTCTACGAGCAGTACTTC. This codes for CASSVASGTRLYEQYF. Filled out from reference TRBV9 and TRBJ2-7, the complete variable domain reads DSGVTQTPKHLITATGQRVTLRCSPRSGDLSVYWYQQSLDQGLQFLIQYYNGEERAKGNILERFSAQQFPDLHSELNLSSLELGDSALYFCASSVASGTRLYEQYFGPGTRLTVT.

V is TRBV6-2 or TRBV6-3 and J is TRBJ2-5; maybe TRBD1 (6 bases). Germline V gene lookup returns CDR1 MNHEY and CDR2 SVGEGT. V lost 5 bases, J lost 4 bases, and 14 bases lay in between. The CDR3 loop spans 14 amino acids. Here the CDR3 reads CASSPYSRGETQYF. DNA of the CDR3: TGTGCCAGCAGTCCCTACAGCAGGGGAGAGACCCAGTACTTC.

This chain links TRBV6-6 with TRBJ2-3; 13 nucleotides line up with TRBD2. This CDR3 spans 20 amino acids. From germline, CDR1 is MNHNY and CDR2 SVGAGI (reference sequence). Unmatched junction bases numbered 15, after V lost 6 bases and J lost 0 bases. CDR3 coding DNA: TGTGCCAGCAGCTTTTCGGGAGGACTAGCGGGAGACGTAAGCACAGATACGCAGTATTTT. This gives the protein CASSFSGGLAGDVSTDTQYF.

The chain employs TRBV7-2 and TRBJ2-1; 9 bases line up with TRBD1. V shed 1 base, J shed 13 bases, and the junction held 5 bases outside the gene matches. There are 13 residues in the CDR3. Germline CDR1 SGHTA, CDR2 FQGNSA. This chain's CDR3 is CASSLGGQGSQFF. The CDR3 region has the DNA TGTGCCAGCAGCTTAGGGGGACAGGGTAGTCAGTTCTTC. The full variable domain, rest sourced from reference TRBV7-2 and TRBJ2-1, is GAGVSQSPSNKVTEKGKDVELRCDPISGHTALYWYRQSLGQGLEFLIYFQGNSAPDKSGLPSDRFSAERTGGSVSTLTIQRTQQEDSAVYLCASSLGGQGSQFFGPGTRLTVL.

The rearrangement links TRBV5-6 to TRBJ1-2; TRBD1 matches at 10 bases. The germline V gene has CDR1 SGHDT and CDR2 YYEEEE. The CDR3 runs to 15 residues. Unmatched junction bases numbered 8, after V lost 5 bases and J lost 4 bases. This CDR3 is CASSRPGQGTYGYTF. CDR3 bases: TGTGCCAGCAGTCGCCCGGGACAGGGGACCTATGGCTACACCTTC.

V and J are TRBV29-1 and TRBJ2-6, with D possibly being TRBD1 (6 bases). CDR3 length: 14 residues. V lost 6 bases and J 5 bases, leaving 14 bases between the germline ends. Germline assignment: CDR1 SQVTM and CDR2 ANQGSEA. CDR3 sequence reads: CSVPYRERANVLTF. CDR3 in DNA: TGCAGCGTACCTTACAGGGAAAGGGCCAACGTCCTGACTTTC.

The chain links TRBV6-2 or TRBV6-3 to TRBJ2-4; D is uncertain. V was shortened by 3 bases and J by 0 bases, with 9 bases between the two germline ends. The germline gives CDR1 MNHEY, CDR2 SVGEGT. CDR3 length equals 15 residues. The CDR3 region has the DNA TGTGCCAGCAGTTATGTAGCACTAGCCAAAAACATTCAGTACTTC. Its protein is CASSYVALAKNIQYF.

This clone came up a few times. The V call is TRBV7-8, the J call TRBJ2-7; maybe TRBD2 (6 bases). CDR1 is SGHVS and CDR2 is FQNEAQ in the germline V gene. V was pared by 4 bases and J by 4 bases, with 11 bases between. The CDR3 consists of 13 residues. CDR3 protein: CASSSGTLYEQYF. CDR3 DNA sequence: TGTGCCAGCAGCTCCGGGACTTTATACGAGCAGTACTTC.

The V gene is TRBV21-1, the J gene TRBJ2-7; no DNA check was done on the table's D call, TRBD1. TRBV21-1 is an annotated pseudogene. The CDR3 extends over 10 amino acids. The chain's CDR3 is CASRWHEQYF. The CDR3, as DNA: TGTGCCAGCAGGTGGCACGAGCAGTACTTC.

This clone was detected a few times. The rearrangement joins TRBV10-3 to TRBJ1-1; a weak D match, TRBD1 (5 bases). Germline V lookup: CDR1 ENHRY, CDR2 SYGVKD. V was trimmed by 6 bases and J by 3 bases, leaving 11 bases between them. This CDR3 has 13 residues. In DNA, the CDR3 is TGTGCCATCAGCAGGGAAAGGGACACTGAAGCTTTCTTT. Amino acid sequence: CAISRERDTEAFF.

This sequence joins TRBV2 and TRBJ2-3; 8 nucleotides line up with TRBD2. The CDR3 covers 14 residues. The V gene end was trimmed by 2 bases and the J gene end by 5 bases; junction bases not matched to a gene: 3. Germline CDR1 is SNHLY and CDR2 is FYNNEI. CDR3: CASSELREVDTQYF. For the CDR3, the DNA is TGTGCCAGCAGTGAATTGCGGGAGGTAGATACGCAGTATTTT.

This clone was recorded a few times. Within the sample, other DNA sequences also encode this same CDR3. The rearrangement links TRBV3-1 (or the pseudogene TRBV3-2) to TRBJ2-6, with D tentatively TRBD2 (5 bases). The germline gives CDR1 LGHDT, CDR2 YNNKEL (reference sequence). Trimming took 4 bases from V and 0 from J, leaving 7 bases between them. The CDR3 consists of 15 residues. CDR3 sequence: CASSRGSSGANVLTF. In DNA form, the CDR3 reads TGTGCCAGCAGCCGAGGGAGCTCTGGGGCCAACGTCCTGACTTTC.

The rearrangement joins TRBV6-5 to TRBJ1-6; possibly TRBD1 for D (6 bases). The CDR3 contains 15 residues. The V and J ends lost 6 bases and 6 bases respectively, with 15 bases between them. CDR1 is MNHEY, CDR2 SVGAGI, per germline. Here the CDR3 DNA reads TGTGCCAGCAGCCGGGGGGGGCGGCCTAATTCACCCCTCCACTTT. The encoded protein is CASSRGGRPNSPLHF.

This chain joins TRBV2 and TRBJ2-7; D remains ambiguous. Per germline, CDR1 SNHLY and CDR2 FYNNEI. The CDR3 spans 14 residues. Trimming pared 4 bases from V and 0 bases from J, leaving 10 bases between. The CDR3 DNA sequence: TGTGCCAGCAGTGTAAGCTTAAGCTCCTACGAGCAGTACTTC. Its protein product is CASSVSLSSYEQYF. The full variable domain, its missing parts supplied by reference TRBV2 and TRBJ2-7, is EPEVTQTPSHQVTQMGQEVILRCVPISNHLYFYWYRQILGQKVEFLVSFYNNEISEKSEIFDDQFSVERPDGSNFTLKIRSTKLEDSAMYFCASSVSLSSYEQYFGPGTRLTVT.

This chain links TRBV7-9 with TRBJ2-3; D gene ambiguous. The CDR3 has 15 amino acids. V lost 5 bases and J 0 bases, leaving 12 bases between the germline ends. CDR1 and CDR2 from the germline V gene are SEHNR and FQNEAQ (reference sequence). CDR3 in DNA: TGTGCCAGCAGCCCGGTGTGGTGGAGCACAGATACGCAGTATTTT. This translates into CASSPVWWSTDTQYF. Looking up the rest from reference TRBV7-9 and TRBJ2-3 gives the full variable domain: DTGVSQNPRHKITKRGQNVTFRCDPISEHNRLYWYRQTLGQGPEFLTYFQNEAQLEKSRLLSDRFSAERPKGSFSTLEIQRTEQGDSAMYLCASSPVWWSTDTQYFGPGTRLTVL.

The chain uses TRBV2 and TRBJ2-4; D perhaps matches TRBD1 (6 bases). V was clipped by 7 bases and J by 6 bases, with 16 bases between them. This CDR3 has 14 amino acids. Germline V gene sequence: CDR1 SNHLY, CDR2 FYNNEI. CDR3 sequence: CASKPQGPGNIQYF. The CDR3 nucleotides read TGTGCCAGCAAACCGCAGGGGCCGGGAAACATTCAGTACTTC.

This clone was seen more than once but under ten times. The chain is built from TRBV7-9 and TRBJ1-1; TRBD1 is a possible D gene (6 bases). The CDR3 extends over 15 amino acids. V lost 4 bases and J lost 1, with 13 bases in between. Germline V CDR1 and CDR2: SEHNR, FQNEAQ (reference sequence). In DNA, the CDR3 is TGTGCCAGCAGCTCCTGGGACACCCCGAACACTGAAGCTTTCTTT. Its translation: CASSSWDTPNTEAFF.

Turning to this clone: The junction does not match germline at one end; this may be a read error. This sequence joins TRBV7-7 and TRBJ2-3; 16 nucleotides match TRBD2. The length of the CDR3 is 16 residues. Germline lookup yields CDR1 SSHAT and CDR2 FNYEAQ (reference sequence). The CDR3 spells CASSLGLAGGTDTQYF. The DNA of the CDR3 is TGTGCTAGCAGCTTGGGACTAGCGGGAGGGACAGATACGCAGTATTTT.

The chain is built from TRBV6-5 and TRBJ1-1, with D uncertain. Germline V CDR1 and CDR2: MNHEY, SVGAGI. CDR3 length: 14 residues. Trimming took 4 bases from V and 0 from J, leaving 9 bases between them. The CDR3 protein is CASSWRGMNTEAFF. CDR3 in DNA: TGTGCCAGCAGTTGGAGAGGAATGAACACTGAAGCTTTCTTT.

The V gene is TRBV4-1, the J gene TRBJ1-2; D is uncertain. Germline CDR1 reads MGHRA; CDR2 reads YSYEKL. This CDR3 has 14 amino acids. V lost 0 bases and J 4 bases, leaving 9 bases between the germline ends. CDR3 amino acids: CASSQDTVIYGYTF. In nucleotides, the CDR3 is TGCGCCAGCAGCCAAGACACAGTAATCTATGGCTACACCTTC.

This rearrangement joins TRBV30 to TRBJ2-3; the match to TRBD2 covers 8 bases. The J segment lost 1 base and the V segment lost 0 bases, leaving 0 bases of the junction unmatched. Germline V gives CDR1 GTSNPN, CDR2 SVGIG (reference sequence). The CDR3 is 14 residues long. The CDR3 coding sequence is TGTGCCTGGAGTGTAGCGGGAGGCACAGATACGCAGTATTTT. Its protein product is CAWSVAGGTDTQYF.

The CDR3 is CASSTLTVNYGYTF. The CDR3 nucleotides read TGTGCCAGCAGTACTCTGACAGTTAACTATGGCTACACCTTC. The chain links TRBV7-9 to TRBJ1-2; D might be TRBD1 (5 bases). The CDR3 extends over 14 amino acids. Trimming left V 6 bases short and J 1 base short, with 12 bases between. The V gene's germline CDR1 is SEHNR and CDR2 FQNEAQ (reference sequence). Filled out from reference TRBV7-9 and TRBJ1-2, the complete variable domain reads DTGVSQNPRHKITKRGQNVTFRCDPISEHNRLYWYRQTLGQGPEFLTYFQNEAQLEKSRLLSDRFSAERPKGSFSTLEIQRTEQGDSAMYLCASSTLTVNYGYTFGSGTRLTVV.

The count of this clone is one. The chain combines TRBV5-1 with TRBJ2-7, with D maybe TRBD2 (5 bases). The CDR3 has 14 residues. V gave up 0 bases and J gave up 5 bases, with 12 bases separating them. Germline CDR1 is SGHRS and CDR2 is YFSETQ. The CDR3 bases are TGCGCCAGCAGCTTGGGGGAGTACCGCCACGAGCAGTACTTC. It encodes CASSLGEYRHEQYF.

The chain joins TRBV30 to TRBJ2-3; TRBD1 aligns across 9 bases. The CDR3 covers 13 residues. J lost 8 bases, V lost 0 bases, and 3 bases had no gene match. The germline CDR1 and CDR2 sequences are GTSNPN and SVGIG (reference sequence). CDR3 sequence: CAWSVLTGGTQYF. In nucleotides, the CDR3 is TGTGCCTGGAGTGTTTTGACAGGGGGTACGCAGTATTTT. Drawing the rest from reference TRBV30 and TRBJ2-3, the complete variable domain is SQTIHQWPATLVQPVGSPLSLECTVEGTSNPNLYWYRQAAGRGLQLLFYSVGIGQISSEVPQNLSASRPQDRQFILSSKKLLLSDSGFYLCAWSVLTGGTQYFGPGTRLTVL.

This clone was picked up a small number of times. The chain joins TRBV9 to TRBJ1-1, with TRBD1 matching 11 bases. Germline CDR1 SGDLS, CDR2 YYNGEE. The CDR3 runs 16 residues. Germline trimming cut 6 bases from V and 1 base from J; bases unmatched to any gene: 8. CDR3 amino acids: CASTKGTGGKNTEAFF. Here the CDR3 DNA reads TGTGCCAGCACGAAGGGGACAGGGGGGAAGAACACTGAAGCTTTCTTT. Combining the CDR3 with reference TRBV9 and TRBJ1-1 gives the whole variable domain DSGVTQTPKHLITATGQRVTLRCSPRSGDLSVYWYQQSLDQGLQFLIQYYNGEERAKGNILERFSAQQFPDLHSELNLSSLELGDSALYFCASTKGTGGKNTEAFFGQGTRLTVV.

CDR3 region: CASSPQGAGNQPQHF. CDR3 nucleotides: TGTGCCAGCTCACCACAGGGGGCTGGCAATCAGCCCCAGCATTTT. The chain employs TRBV18 and TRBJ1-5, with TRBD1 identical over 7 bases. The CDR3 runs 15 residues. V shed 1 base, J shed 2 bases, and the junction held 2 bases outside the gene matches. The germline CDR1 and CDR2 sequences are KGHSH and LQKENI.

V and J are TRBV23-1 and TRBJ2-3; 8 bases match TRBD2. TRBV23-1 is an ORF, and what it does is uncertain. V dropped 2 bases and J dropped 0; count of bases not matched to a gene: 7. The CDR3 consists of 17 residues. The CDR3 DNA follows: TGCGCCAGCAGTCAACCCCCCTTAGCGGGAAGCACAGATACGCAGTATTTT. Translation gives CASSQPPLAGSTDTQYF.

The chain joins TRBV2 to TRBJ2-3; D not resolved. The ends were cut back, 3 bases at V and 0 bases at J, with 10 bases in the middle. In germline, CDR1 is SNHLY, CDR2 FYNNEI. This CDR3 region has 15 residues. CDR3 DNA: TGTGCCAGCAGTGATACAAAGATAAGCACAGATACGCAGTATTTT. The encoded protein is CASSDTKISTDTQYF.